This T cell receptor beta chain was identified during a study of CD8 T cells in ankylosing spondylitis. Trimming took 7 bases from V and 2 from J; bases not matched to a gene: 8. The length of the CDR3 is 14 residues. Germline V gene lookup returns CDR1 SGHTA and CDR2 FQGNSA. Using quantitative 5'-RACE with molecular barcodes, the authors made TCR beta libraries. Each CDR3 protein is one row after TCRdb ran MiXCR on the 5' RACE reads. The sample lists about 130,000 distinct CDR3 sequences, around 13% occurring once. Points on this clonotype: Its antigen is unknown.

Study-wide results and limits: Ankylosing spondylitis blood appeared to carry a characteristic TCR beta motif of several highly homologous variants. It was reported that disease-linked clones were significantly enriched in matched ankylosing spondylitis synovial fluid. Some of these motif variants have turned up before, in reports on reactive arthritis synovial fluid and blood.

The receptor comes from a female donor with ankylosing spondylitis or in good health (not recorded which). The V gene is TRBV7-2, the J gene TRBJ2-7, with 7 positions matching TRBD2. Material: blood, either unsorted or a sorted T cell fraction (not recorded which). CDR3 DNA sequence: TGTGCCAGCACCCTTACGGGGGGAGCCTACGAGCAGTACTTC. It encodes CASTLTGGAYEQYF.